A selection of T cell receptor beta chains follows, all from one sample in a study of blood T cell repertoires in COVID-19. The repertoire was sequenced with immunoSEQ multiplex PCR; TCRdb's copy has only in-frame clones and lacks some. Among around 180,000 clones listed, about 87% were seen once. Sequencing was performed on peripheral blood. The receptors come from a woman younger than 45 with acute or convalescent COVID-19. Both conserved end residues are trimmed from each CDR3. D genes are given only for firm matches. The size entry is marked missing in some rows and otherwise reads once, few, many or a size class.

cdr3_aa v_call d_call j_call clone_size
ASWGDTEAF TRBV18 . TRBJ1-1 .
ASSVRETQY TRBV11-1 . TRBJ2-5 .
ASSSRAESSGANVLT TRBV4-1 . TRBJ2-6 .
ASSPEVDTEAF TRBV18 . TRBJ1-1 .
ASRRGRYRITAQH TRBV6-8 . TRBJ1-5 .
ASSFSPDNEF TRBV7-9 . TRBJ2-1 few
ASSLAGQTYQETQY TRBV5-5 TRBD1 TRBJ2-5 .
ASSLVPPWGVANEKLF TRBV7-8 . TRBJ1-4 .
ASSLSGVESQPQH TRBV7-9 . TRBJ1-5 .
ASSLAGQGNTEAF TRBV11-2 TRBD1 TRBJ1-1 once
ASSLSSRVPQH TRBV27 . TRBJ1-5 .
ASSSSGINEQF TRBV5-1 TRBD2 TRBJ2-1 .
ASSPRGGGRLTYEQY TRBV7-8 TRBD2 TRBJ2-7 .
ASSLAGEGYT TRBV5-1 . TRBJ1-2 .
ARGRNTGELF TRBV30 . TRBJ2-2 .
ATYSGGHT TRBV19 . TRBJ1-2 .
ASSLGTRGENTEAF TRBV11-2 . TRBJ1-1 .
ASSFGPLDIQY TRBV27 . TRBJ2-4 .
ASGGSEQF TRBV10-2 TRBD2 TRBJ2-1 .
ASSPGTYGYT TRBV5-6 . TRBJ1-2 .
ASSSSNTEAF TRBV5-1 . TRBJ1-1 .
ASSWYRDTDTQY TRBV5-6 . TRBJ2-3 .
SVVTDMMDEQF TRBV29-1 . TRBJ2-1 .
ASSSLLAGDPNTGELF TRBV6-2/TRBV6-3 TRBD2 TRBJ2-2 once
ASRVLGAPTDTQY TRBV7-9 . TRBJ2-3 once
ASSFIDSYEQY TRBV28 . TRBJ2-7 few
ASSPSTGGETQY TRBV5-4 TRBD1 TRBJ2-5 .
AWGGEDRVYEKLF TRBV30 TRBD1 TRBJ1-4 .
ASSRGPDTGELF TRBV5-1 . TRBJ2-2 .
SVGGRKEPRKGGLTVHNEQF TRBV29-1 . TRBJ2-1 .
ASSLQGQGSQPQH TRBV28 TRBD1 TRBJ1-5 .
ASSPPRGTGELF TRBV5-1 . TRBJ2-2 .
ATSDLHRERQPQH TRBV24-1 . TRBJ1-5 .
ASSIAQGETQY TRBV19 . TRBJ2-5 .
ASSEGDDTEAF TRBV5-4 . TRBJ1-1 few
ASSQTGYEQY TRBV4-2 . TRBJ2-7 .
ASSFGGRATQEQF TRBV28 TRBD2 TRBJ2-1 .
AISGTNSGNTIY TRBV10-3 . TRBJ1-3 .
SASGDYNEQF TRBV29-1 TRBD2 TRBJ2-1 .
AWSFGSFGYSPLH TRBV30 . TRBJ1-6 .
ASSRGQGVDEQF TRBV18 TRBD1 TRBJ2-1 .
ASSSPGLSYEQY TRBV5-1 . TRBJ2-7 .